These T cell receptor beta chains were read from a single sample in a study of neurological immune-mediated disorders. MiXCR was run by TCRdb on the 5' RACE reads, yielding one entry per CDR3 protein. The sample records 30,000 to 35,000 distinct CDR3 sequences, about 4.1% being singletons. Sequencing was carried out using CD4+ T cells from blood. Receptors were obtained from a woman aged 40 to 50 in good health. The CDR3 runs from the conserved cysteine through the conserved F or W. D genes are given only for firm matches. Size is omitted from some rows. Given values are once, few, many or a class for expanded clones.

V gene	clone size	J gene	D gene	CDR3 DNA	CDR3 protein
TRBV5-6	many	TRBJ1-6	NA	TGTGCCAGCACCCTCTTCGCCGGAGACCCAAGGCCCCTCCACTTT	CASTLFAGDPRPLHF
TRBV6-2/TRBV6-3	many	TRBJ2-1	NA	TGTGCCAGCAGTTACGGTCTGGGGCAGCAGTTCTTC	CASSYGLGQQFF
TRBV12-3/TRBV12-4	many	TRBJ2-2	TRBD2	TGTGCCAGCAGTTTCGGCGGGAGGGCCTCCGGGGAGCTGTTTTTT	CASSFGGRASGELFF
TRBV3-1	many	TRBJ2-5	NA	TGTGCCAGCAGCCCCTCCCAAGAGACCCAGTACTTC	CASSPSQETQYF
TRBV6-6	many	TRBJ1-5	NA	TGTGCCAGCATAGGGGTTGGGGGCGATCAGCCCCAGCATTTT	CASIGVGGDQPQHF
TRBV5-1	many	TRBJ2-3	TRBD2	TGCGCCAGCAGCTATGGCGGTCTAGCGGGCCGGGTCTCAGATACGCAGTATTTT	CASSYGGLAGRVSDTQYF
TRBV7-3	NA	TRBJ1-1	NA	TGTGCCAGCAGCTCAATCCCAGGGGCCACTGAAGCTTTCTTT	CASSSIPGATEAFF
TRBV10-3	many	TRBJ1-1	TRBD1	TGTGCCATCAGTACCCCGGGACAGGGGCACACTGAAGCTTTCTTT	CAISTPGQGHTEAFF
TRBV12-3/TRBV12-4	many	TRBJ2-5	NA	TGTGCCAGCAGTTCCCGGGCGGGTGAGGAGACCCAGTACTTC	CASSSRAGEETQYF
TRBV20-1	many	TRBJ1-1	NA	TGCAGTGCTAGATGGGGGGGGATGAACACTGAAGCTTTCTTT	CSARWGGMNTEAFF
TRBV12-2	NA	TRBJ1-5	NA	TGTGCAAGTCGCTCCAAGAAAATAAGGACAGTCCCTAGCAATCAGCCCAAGCATTTT	CASRSKKIRTVPSNQPKHF
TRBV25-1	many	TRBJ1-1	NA	TGTGCCAGCAGTGAATCCGGAATAACTGAAGCTTTCTTT	CASSESGITEAFF
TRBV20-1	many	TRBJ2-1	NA	TGCAGTGCTAGTTGGGGAACCTCAAATGAGCAGTTCTTC	CSASWGTSNEQFF
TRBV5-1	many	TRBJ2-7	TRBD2	TGCGCCAGTCGTAGCGGGGCCTACGAGCAGTACTTC	CASRSGAYEQYF
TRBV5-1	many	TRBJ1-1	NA	TGCGCCAGCAGCTTGGCCCAGACGAACACTGAAGCTTTCTTT	CASSLAQTNTEAFF
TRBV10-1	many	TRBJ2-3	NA	TGCGCCAGCAGTGAGTCGCGAGGACCACGAGCTTCACCAGATACGCAGTATTTT	CASSESRGPRASPDTQYF
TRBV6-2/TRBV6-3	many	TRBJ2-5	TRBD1	TGTGCCAGCAAAAGCTCCGGGACAGGGAAGACCCAGTACTTC	CASKSSGTGKTQYF
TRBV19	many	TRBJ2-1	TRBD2	TGTGCCAGTAGTACTAGCGGGAGGTCCCTCCGCGACAATGAGCAGTTCTTC	CASSTSGRSLRDNEQFF
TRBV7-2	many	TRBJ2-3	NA	TGTGCCAGCAGCTTAAGGGCAGATACGCAGTATTTT	CASSLRADTQYF
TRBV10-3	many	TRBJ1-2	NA	TGTGCCATCAGTGAGTCCGGAGTTTACGGCTACACCTTC	CAISESGVYGYTF
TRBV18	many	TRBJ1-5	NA	TGTGCCAGCTCACCACGGGGGGGGGCGGATCAGCCCCAGCATTTT	CASSPRGGADQPQHF
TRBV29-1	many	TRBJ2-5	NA	TGCAGCGTTCCCCGGGCGGGCTCCCGCAGAGAGACCCAGTACTTC	CSVPRAGSRRETQYF
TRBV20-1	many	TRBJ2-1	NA	TGCAGTGCTAGTAGTGTGCACAGTGAGCAGTTCTTC	CSASSVHSEQFF
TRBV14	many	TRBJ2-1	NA	TGTGCCAGCTCCGGACCCTCCTCCTACAATGAGCAGTTCTTC	CASSGPSSYNEQFF
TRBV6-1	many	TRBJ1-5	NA	TGTGCCAGCAGTGAAGCGCAGGCCTTACATCAGCCCCAGCATTTT	CASSEAQALHQPQHF
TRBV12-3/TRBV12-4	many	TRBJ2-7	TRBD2	TGTGCCAGCAGTTTTCGGCGCGGGAGGGCCGGGTACGAGCAGTACTTC	CASSFRRGRAGYEQYF
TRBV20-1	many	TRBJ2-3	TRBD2	TGCAGTGCTAGATGGCGGGGGGCTAGTGATACGCAGTATTTT	CSARWRGASDTQYF
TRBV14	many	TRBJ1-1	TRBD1	TGTGCCAGCAGCCTCATTACAGGGGGAGGCACTGAAGCTTTCTTT	CASSLITGGGTEAFF
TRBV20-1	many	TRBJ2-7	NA	TGCAGTGCTAGAGATAATAGGAGGGATCAGTACTTC	CSARDNRRDQYF
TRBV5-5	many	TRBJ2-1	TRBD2	TGTGCCAGCAGCACAACCGGGACTAGCATTTTCAATGAGCAGTTCTTC	CASSTTGTSIFNEQFF
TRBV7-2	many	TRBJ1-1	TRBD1	TGTGCCAGCAGCTCGAAAATCGGACAGGGCGGCGCTGAAGCTTTCTTT	CASSSKIGQGGAEAFF
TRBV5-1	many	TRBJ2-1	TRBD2	TGCGCCAGCAGCTTCCGACTAGCGGCTAGCTCCTACAATGAGCAGTTCTTC	CASSFRLAASSYNEQFF
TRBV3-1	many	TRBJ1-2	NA	TGTGCCAGCAGCCCTCGGGGGGGCTATGGCTACACCTTC	CASSPRGGYGYTF
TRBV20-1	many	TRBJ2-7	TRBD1	TGCAGTGGAGGGACAGGGATATGGTCCTACGAGCAGTACTTC	CSGGTGIWSYEQYF
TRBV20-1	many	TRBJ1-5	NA	TGCAGTGCTCCCGGGGGGGGGCGGGCGGATCAGCCCCAGCATTTT	CSAPGGGRADQPQHF
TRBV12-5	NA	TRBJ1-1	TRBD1	TGTGCTAGTGGCACGGGACAGGGAAGGGCAACTGAAGCTTTCTTT	CASGTGQGRATEAFF
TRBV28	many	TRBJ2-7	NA	TGTGCCAGCAGTTTGACTAGCTCCTACGAGCAGTACTTC	CASSLTSSYEQYF
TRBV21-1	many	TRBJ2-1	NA	TGTGCCAGCAGCAATCCCCAGGACATCAATGAGCAGTTCTTC	CASSNPQDINEQFF
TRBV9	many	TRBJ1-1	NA	TGTGCCAGCAGCGTAACCCCCGGGGGGCAAACTGAAGCTTTCTTT	CASSVTPGGQTEAFF
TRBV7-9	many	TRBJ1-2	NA	TGTGCCAGCAGCACACAAAACCAGGGGAATGGCTACACCTTC	CASSTQNQGNGYTF
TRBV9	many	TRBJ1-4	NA	TGTGCCAGCAGCCCCAGTGGACAGCCAGATAATGAAAAACTGTTTTTT	CASSPSGQPDNEKLFF
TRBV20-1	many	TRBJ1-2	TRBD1	TGCAGTGCCGTACAGGGGGCGAGTAACTATGGCTACACCTTC	CSAVQGASNYGYTF
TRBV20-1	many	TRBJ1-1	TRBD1	TGCAGTGTCACAGGGGCGGGGAACACTGAAGCTTTCTTT	CSVTGAGNTEAFF
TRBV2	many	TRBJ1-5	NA	TGTGCCAGCAAGGAAGGATCCCCTCAGCCCCAGCATTTT	CASKEGSPQPQHF
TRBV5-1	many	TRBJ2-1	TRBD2	TGCGCCAGCAGCTTGGTATGGACTAGCGGGAGTACTGTAAATGAGCAGTTCTTC	CASSLVWTSGSTVNEQFF
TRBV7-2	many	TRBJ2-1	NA	TGTGCCAGCAGCCCCCGACTGGGGGGAACCTACAATGAGCAGTTCTTC	CASSPRLGGTYNEQFF
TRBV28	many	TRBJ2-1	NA	TGTGCCAGCAGTTTGGGGGGCTCGGCTATGAATGAGCAGTTCTTC	CASSLGGSAMNEQFF
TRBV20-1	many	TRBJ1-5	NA	TGCAGTGCTAGCCCCACAGGACAGCCAAATCAGCCCCAGCATTTT	CSASPTGQPNQPQHF
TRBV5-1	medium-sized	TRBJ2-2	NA	TGCGCCAGCAGCCCTCAGGGGACCGGGGAGCTGTTTTTT	CASSPQGTGELFF
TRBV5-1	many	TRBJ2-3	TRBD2	TGCGCCAGCAGCTTACGCGGACTAGCGGGGGATTTCACAGATACGCAGTATTTT	CASSLRGLAGDFTDTQYF
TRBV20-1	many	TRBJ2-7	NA	TGCAGTGCTAGAGACGCGTTCCAGCGCTACGAGCAGTACTTC	CSARDAFQRYEQYF